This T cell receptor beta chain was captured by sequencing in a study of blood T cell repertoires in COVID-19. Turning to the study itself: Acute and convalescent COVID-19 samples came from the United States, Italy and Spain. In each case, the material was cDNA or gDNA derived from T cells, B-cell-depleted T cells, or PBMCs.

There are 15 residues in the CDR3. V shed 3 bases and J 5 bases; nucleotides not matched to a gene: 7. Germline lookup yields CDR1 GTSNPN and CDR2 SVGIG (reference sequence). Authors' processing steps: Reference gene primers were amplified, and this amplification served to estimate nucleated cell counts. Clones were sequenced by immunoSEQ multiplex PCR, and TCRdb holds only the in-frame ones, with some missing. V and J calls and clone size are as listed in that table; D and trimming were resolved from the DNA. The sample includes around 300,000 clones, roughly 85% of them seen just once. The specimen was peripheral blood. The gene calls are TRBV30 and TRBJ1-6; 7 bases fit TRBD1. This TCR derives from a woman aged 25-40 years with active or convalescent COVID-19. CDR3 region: CAWRTKGQDNSPLHF. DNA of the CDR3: TGTGCCTGGAGAACGAAAGGACAGGATAATTCACCCCTCCACTTT.